The 8 T cell receptor beta chains below were found in one sample sequenced in a study of healthy donors' naive CD4 and CD8 T cells. Starting from about 0.45 ug of total RNA, TCR libraries were made with linear amplification. In TCRdb, the reads were re-called with MiXCR into one record per CDR3 protein. The sample shows approximately 180,000 distinct CDR3 sequences, about 70% of them seen only once. The sample taken for sequencing was naive CD4+ and CD8+ T cells sorted from blood, pooled from several donors. All receptors come from a pool of human donors in good health; the sample pools cells from several healthy donors.

The rearrangement links TRBV19 to TRBJ1-5, with 9 bases fitting TRBD1. The CDR3 is 17 amino acids. Germline V gene data show CDR1 as LNHDA and CDR2 as SQIVND (reference sequence). The trim removed 6 bases at V and 4 bases at J, leaving 13 bases unmatched. This CDR3 reads CASRLLRGTGPNQPQHF. CDR3 in DNA: TGTGCCAGTAGACTCCTGAGGGGGACAGGGCCAAATCAGCCCCAGCATTTT.

This chain connects TRBV5-1 to TRBJ2-7, with a tentative D call TRBD2 (5 bases). The CDR3 length is 13 residues. Trimming removed 4 bases from V and 0 bases from J, with 8 bases in between. Germline V CDR1 and CDR2: SGHRS, YFSETQ. CDR3 loop: CASSDGVSYEQYF. The CDR3 nucleotides read TGCGCCAGCAGCGACGGGGTCTCCTACGAGCAGTACTTC.

The rearrangement links TRBV29-1 to TRBJ2-1; D possibly matches TRBD1 or TRBD2 (5 bases each). This CDR3 spans 13 amino acids. Germline CDR1 and CDR2: SQVTM and ANQGSEA. Trimming removed 2 bases from V and 4 bases from J, with 9 bases in between. The CDR3 nucleotides are TGCAGCGTTGAACGGGGCAGTTACAATGAGCAGTTCTTC. This gives the protein CSVERGSYNEQFF.

This clonotype was found a few times. J is TRBJ2-5 and V is TRBV27; perhaps TRBD2 as D (5 bases). This CDR3 is built from 13 residues. V was shortened by 3 bases and J by 5 bases, with 10 bases between the two germline ends. Germline V CDR1 and CDR2: MNHEY, SMNVEV (reference sequence). CDR3 in amino acids: CASSFGGGETQYF. For the CDR3, the DNA is TGTGCCAGCAGTTTTGGAGGTGGGGAGACCCAGTACTTC.

The gene calls are TRBV4-3 and TRBJ2-7, with D unclear. The CDR3 has 13 amino acids. Per the germline V gene, CDR1 is LGHNA and CDR2 is YSLEER. V was trimmed by 6 bases and J by 0 bases, leaving 9 bases between them. CDR3 nucleotides: TGCGCCAGCAGTCCGGCCCTCTCCTACGAGCAGTACTTC. It specifies CASSPALSYEQYF.

V gene TRBV20-1 combines with J gene TRBJ1-1, with D possibly TRBD1 on 5 matching bases. The CDR3 spans 13 residues. Germline CDR1 is DFQATT and CDR2 is SNEGSKA (reference sequence). V lost 4 bases, J lost 0 bases, and 9 bases lay in between. The CDR3 loop is CSATGQMNTEAFF. The CDR3 bases are TGCAGTGCTACGGGGCAGATGAACACTGAAGCTTTCTTT.

The chain carries TRBV6-5 and TRBJ2-2; D not certain. Per germline, CDR1 MNHEY and CDR2 SVGAGI. V was cut by 5 bases and J by 0 bases, with 13 bases left in between. The CDR3 is 16 residues long. The CDR3 DNA sequence: TGTGCCAGCAGTGACCCGGCCAGGTCGAACACCGGGGAGCTGTTTTTT. Residues: CASSDPARSNTGELFF.

The gene calls are TRBV6-4 and TRBJ1-2; 9 bases align to TRBD1. Germline V gene lookup returns CDR1 MRHNA and CDR2 SNTAGT. V was clipped by 0 bases and J by 6 bases; unmatched bases: 5. The length of the CDR3 is 15 residues. CDR3 nucleotides: TGTGCCAGCAGTGACTCGGGACAGGGAAGGCATGGCTACACCTTC. Translation gives CASSDSGQGRHGYTF.